A selection of T cell receptor beta chains follows, all from one sample in a study of graft-versus-host responses after intestinal transplantation. Their cognate antigens are unknown. TCRdb's copy holds only in-frame clones and misses some; the assay was immunoSEQ multiplex PCR. The sample has 70,000 to 75,000 clones, 70% to 90% seen once. This specimen was unstimulated CD8+ T cells sorted from spleen or lymph node cells, taken before intestinal transplant. Every receptor here comes from a human donor who received an intestinal transplant. Each CDR3 is given with its conserved first and last residue. D genes are given only for firm matches. Where a row states a size, it is once, few, many or the class of an expanded clone; other rows omit it.

CDR3,DNA,V,J,size,D
CASSPGGGQQETQYF,TGTGCCAGCAGCCCGGGTGGGGGACAGCAAGAGACCCAGTACTTC,TRBV9,TRBJ2-5,.,TRBD1
CASSPRDRERETQYF,TGTGCCAGCAGCCCACGGGACAGGGAAAGAGAGACCCAGTACTTC,TRBV7-9,TRBJ2-5,.,TRBD1
CASSSRDRGTYEQYF,TGTGCCAGCAGTTCCCGGGACAGGGGGACCTACGAGCAGTACTTC,TRBV28,TRBJ2-7,.,TRBD1
CASSSTGWDEQFF,TGTGCCAGCAGCTCAACAGGGTGGGATGAGCAGTTCTTC,TRBV11-2,TRBJ2-1,.,.
CASSEWGGAEAFF,TGTGCCAGCAGTGAATGGGGGGGCGCTGAAGCTTTCTTT,TRBV6-1,TRBJ1-1,.,.
CASSVPPEGSGANVLTF,TGTGCCAGCAGCGTGCCCCCTGAGGGCTCTGGGGCCAACGTCCTGACTTTC,TRBV9,TRBJ2-6,.,.
CASSQVRQGTGEKLFF,TGTGCCAGCAGCCAAGTAAGACAAGGAACCGGCGAAAAACTGTTTTTT,TRBV4-2,TRBJ1-4,.,.
CASSEQDIYEQYF,TGTGCCAGCAGTGAACAGGACATCTACGAGCAGTACTTC,TRBV6-1,TRBJ2-7,few,.
CASSFRDQETQYF,TGCGCCAGCAGCTTCAGGGACCAAGAGACCCAGTACTTC,TRBV5-1,TRBJ2-5,.,.
CAWRTGSKETQYF,TGTGCCTGGAGGACAGGCAGCAAAGAGACCCAGTACTTC,TRBV30,TRBJ2-5,.,.
CASSILTGRLWGHQPQHF,TGTGCCAGTAGTATATTGACAGGGAGGCTTTGGGGTCATCAGCCCCAGCATTTT,TRBV19,TRBJ1-5,.,TRBD1